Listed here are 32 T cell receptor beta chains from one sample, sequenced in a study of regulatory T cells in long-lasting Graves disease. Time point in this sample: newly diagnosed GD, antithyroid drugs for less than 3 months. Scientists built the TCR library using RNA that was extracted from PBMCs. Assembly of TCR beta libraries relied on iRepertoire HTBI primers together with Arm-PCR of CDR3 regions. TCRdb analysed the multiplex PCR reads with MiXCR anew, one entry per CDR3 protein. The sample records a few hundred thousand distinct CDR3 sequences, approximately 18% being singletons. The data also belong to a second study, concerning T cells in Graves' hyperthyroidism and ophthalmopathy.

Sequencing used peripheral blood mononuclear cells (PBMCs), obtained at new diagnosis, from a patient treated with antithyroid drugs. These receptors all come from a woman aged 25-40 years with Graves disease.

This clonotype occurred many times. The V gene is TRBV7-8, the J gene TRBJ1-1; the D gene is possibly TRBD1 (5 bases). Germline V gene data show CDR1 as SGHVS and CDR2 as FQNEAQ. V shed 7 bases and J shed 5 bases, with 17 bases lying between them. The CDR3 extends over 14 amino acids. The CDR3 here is CASTVSGQPTEAFF. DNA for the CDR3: TGTGCCAGCACCGTATCGGGGCAGCCTACTGAAGCTTTCTTT.

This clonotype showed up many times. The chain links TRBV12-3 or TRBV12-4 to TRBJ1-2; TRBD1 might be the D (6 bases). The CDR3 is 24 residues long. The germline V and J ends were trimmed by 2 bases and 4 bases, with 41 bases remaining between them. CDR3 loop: CASSLRSPGLGVRTGSSGVYGYTF. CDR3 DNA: TGTGCCAGCAGTTTACGATCCCCGGGACTCGGAGTCAGAACAGGGTCATCCGGGGTCTATGGCTACACCTTC.

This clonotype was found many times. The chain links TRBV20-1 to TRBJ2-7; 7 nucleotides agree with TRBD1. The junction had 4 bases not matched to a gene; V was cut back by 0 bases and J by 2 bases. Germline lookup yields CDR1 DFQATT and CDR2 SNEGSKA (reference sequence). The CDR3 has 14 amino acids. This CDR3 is CSARDRQGPYEQYF. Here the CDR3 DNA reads TGCAGTGCTAGAGATCGACAGGGTCCCTACGAGCAGTACTTC.

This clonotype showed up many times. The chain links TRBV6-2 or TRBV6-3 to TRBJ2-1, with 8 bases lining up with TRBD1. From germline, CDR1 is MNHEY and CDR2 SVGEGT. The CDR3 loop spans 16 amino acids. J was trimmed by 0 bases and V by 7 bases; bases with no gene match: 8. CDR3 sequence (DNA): TGTGCCAGCAAAAGATTTACAGGGGGCTCCTACAATGAGCAGTTCTTC. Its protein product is CASKRFTGGSYNEQFF.

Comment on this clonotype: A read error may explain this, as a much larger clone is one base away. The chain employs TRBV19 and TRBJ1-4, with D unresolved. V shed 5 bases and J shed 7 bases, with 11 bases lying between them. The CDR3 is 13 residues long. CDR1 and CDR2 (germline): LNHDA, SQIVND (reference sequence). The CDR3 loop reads CASSLQRGEKLFF. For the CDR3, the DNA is TGTGCCAGTAGTCTTCAGCGTGGTGAAAAACTGTTTTTT.

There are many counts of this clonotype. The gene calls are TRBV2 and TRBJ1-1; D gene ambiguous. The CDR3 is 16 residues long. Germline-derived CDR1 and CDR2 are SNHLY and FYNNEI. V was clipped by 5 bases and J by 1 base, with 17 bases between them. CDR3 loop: CASSPRGGRRNTEAFF. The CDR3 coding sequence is TGTGCCAGCAGTCCTAGAGGAGGCAGGCGGAACACTGAAGCTTTCTTT.

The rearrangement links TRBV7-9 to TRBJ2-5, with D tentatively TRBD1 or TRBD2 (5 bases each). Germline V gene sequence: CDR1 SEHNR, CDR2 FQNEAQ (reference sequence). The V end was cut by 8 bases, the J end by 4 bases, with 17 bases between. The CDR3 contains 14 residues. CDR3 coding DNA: TGTGCCAGCTCTAAAGTCCGGGACGGAGAGACCCAGTACTTC. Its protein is CASSKVRDGETQYF.

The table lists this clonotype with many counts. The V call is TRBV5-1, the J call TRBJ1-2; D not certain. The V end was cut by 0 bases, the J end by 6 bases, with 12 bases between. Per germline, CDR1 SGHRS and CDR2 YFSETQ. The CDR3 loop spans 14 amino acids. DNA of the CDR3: TGCGCCAGCAGCTTGGTGGCCAGAGGCAATGGCTACACCTTC. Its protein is CASSLVARGNGYTF.

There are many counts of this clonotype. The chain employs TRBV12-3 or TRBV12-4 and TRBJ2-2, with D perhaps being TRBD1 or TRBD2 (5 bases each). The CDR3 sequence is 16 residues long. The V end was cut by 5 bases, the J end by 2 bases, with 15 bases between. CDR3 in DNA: TGTGCCAGCAGTCAATCCTGGGACCTTAACACCGGGGAGCTGTTTTTT. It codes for CASSQSWDLNTGELFF.

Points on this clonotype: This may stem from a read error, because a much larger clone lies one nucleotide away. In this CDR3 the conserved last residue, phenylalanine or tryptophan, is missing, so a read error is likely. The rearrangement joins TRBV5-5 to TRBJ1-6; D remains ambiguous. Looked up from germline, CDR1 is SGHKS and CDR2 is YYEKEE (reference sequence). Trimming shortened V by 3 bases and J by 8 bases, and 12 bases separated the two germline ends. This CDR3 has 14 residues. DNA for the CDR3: TGTGCCAGCAGCTACCAACGTCTCGATTCACCCCTCCACTTA. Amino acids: CASSYQRLDSPLHL.

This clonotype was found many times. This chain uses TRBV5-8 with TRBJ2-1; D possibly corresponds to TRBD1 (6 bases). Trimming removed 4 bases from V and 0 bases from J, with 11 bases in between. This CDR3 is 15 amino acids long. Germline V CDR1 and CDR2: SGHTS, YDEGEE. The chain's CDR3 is CASSQDRFSYNEQFF. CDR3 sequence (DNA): TGTGCCAGCAGCCAGGACAGATTCTCCTACAATGAGCAGTTCTTC.

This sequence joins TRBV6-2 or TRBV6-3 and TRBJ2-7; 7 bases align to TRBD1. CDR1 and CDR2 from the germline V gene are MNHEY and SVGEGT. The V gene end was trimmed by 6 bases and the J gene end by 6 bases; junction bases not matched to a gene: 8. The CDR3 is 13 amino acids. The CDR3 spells CASRLTGEGEQYF. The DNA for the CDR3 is TGTGCCAGCAGATTAACAGGGGAAGGCGAGCAGTACTTC.

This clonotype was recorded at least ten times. The CDR3 sequence is CSVEGTTYNEQFF. The CDR3 DNA reads as TGCAGCGTTGAAGGGACTACATACAATGAGCAGTTCTTC. This chain uses TRBV29-1 with TRBJ2-1; TRBD2 might be the D (6 bases). V was cut by 1 base and J by 4 bases, with 8 bases left in between. Per the germline V gene, CDR1 is SQVTM and CDR2 is ANQGSEA. The CDR3 has 13 amino acids.

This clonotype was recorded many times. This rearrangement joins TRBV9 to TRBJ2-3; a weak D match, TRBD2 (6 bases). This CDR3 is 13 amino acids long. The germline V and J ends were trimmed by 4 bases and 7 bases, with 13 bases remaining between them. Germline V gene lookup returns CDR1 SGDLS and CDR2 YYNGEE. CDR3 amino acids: CASSYSGSNTQYF. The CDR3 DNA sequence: TGTGCCAGCAGCTATAGCGGATCGAATACGCAGTATTTT.

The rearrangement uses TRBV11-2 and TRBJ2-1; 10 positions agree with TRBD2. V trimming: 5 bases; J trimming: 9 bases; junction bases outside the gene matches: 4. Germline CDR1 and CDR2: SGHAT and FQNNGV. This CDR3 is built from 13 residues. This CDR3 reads CASSPTSGIEQFF. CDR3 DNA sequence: TGTGCCAGCAGCCCCACTAGCGGGATTGAGCAGTTCTTC.

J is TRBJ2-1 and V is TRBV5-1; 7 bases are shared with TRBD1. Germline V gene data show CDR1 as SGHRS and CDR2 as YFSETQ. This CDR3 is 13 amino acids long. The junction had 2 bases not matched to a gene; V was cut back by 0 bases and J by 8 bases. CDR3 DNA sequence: TGCGCCAGCAGCTTGGAGGGGGCCGATGAGCAGTTCTTC. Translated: CASSLEGADEQFF.

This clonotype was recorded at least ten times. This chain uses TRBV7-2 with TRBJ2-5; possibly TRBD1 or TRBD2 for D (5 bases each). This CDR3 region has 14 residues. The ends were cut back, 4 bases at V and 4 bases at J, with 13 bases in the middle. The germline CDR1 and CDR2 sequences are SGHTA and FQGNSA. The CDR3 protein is CASSSGQVGETQYF. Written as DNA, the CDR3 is TGTGCCAGCAGCTCGGGGCAGGTGGGAGAGACCCAGTACTTC.

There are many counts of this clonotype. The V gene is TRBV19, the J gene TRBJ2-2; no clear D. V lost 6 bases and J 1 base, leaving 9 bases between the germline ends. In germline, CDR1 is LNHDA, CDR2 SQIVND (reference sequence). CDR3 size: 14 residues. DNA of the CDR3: TGTGCCAGTAGACCGAACGTGAACACCGGGGAGCTGTTTTTT. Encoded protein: CASRPNVNTGELFF.

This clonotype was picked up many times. The CDR3 DNA is TGTGCCAGCAGTACTGGGTCAGGGGTTGGACAGTACTTC. Its protein product is CASSTGSGVGQYF. V gene TRBV12-3 or TRBV12-4 combines with J gene TRBJ2-7; tentative D call: TRBD1 (6 bases). The CDR3 sequence is 13 residues long. Trimming took off 5 bases at V and 10 bases at J, with 18 bases between the two ends.

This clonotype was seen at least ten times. The CDR3 loop is CASSFGSGNTIYF. The CDR3 DNA is TGTGCCAGCAGCTTCGGCTCTGGAAACACCATATATTTT. This rearrangement joins TRBV12-3 or TRBV12-4 to TRBJ1-3, with unresolved D. The CDR3 extends over 13 amino acids. Trimming cost V 6 bases and J 0 bases, with 6 bases left between them.

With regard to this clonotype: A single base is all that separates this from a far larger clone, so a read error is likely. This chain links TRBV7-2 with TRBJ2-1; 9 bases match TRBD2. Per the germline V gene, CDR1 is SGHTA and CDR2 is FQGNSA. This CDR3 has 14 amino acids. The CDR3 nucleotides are TGTGCCAGCAGCTCGCGGGGGGGCCTTAATGGGCAGTTCTTC. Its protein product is CASSSRGGLNGQFF.

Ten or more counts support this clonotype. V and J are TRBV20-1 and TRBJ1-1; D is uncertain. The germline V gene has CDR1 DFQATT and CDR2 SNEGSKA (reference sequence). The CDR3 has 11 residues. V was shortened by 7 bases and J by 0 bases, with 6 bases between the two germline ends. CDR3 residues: CSEEMNTEAFF. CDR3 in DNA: TGCAGTGAAGAGATGAACACTGAAGCTTTCTTT.

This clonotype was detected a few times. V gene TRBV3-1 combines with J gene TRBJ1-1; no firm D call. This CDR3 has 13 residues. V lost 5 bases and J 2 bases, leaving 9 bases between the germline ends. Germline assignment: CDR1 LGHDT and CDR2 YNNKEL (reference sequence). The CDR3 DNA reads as TGTGCCAGCAGCACACGAGATAACACTGAAGCTTTCTTT. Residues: CASSTRDNTEAFF.

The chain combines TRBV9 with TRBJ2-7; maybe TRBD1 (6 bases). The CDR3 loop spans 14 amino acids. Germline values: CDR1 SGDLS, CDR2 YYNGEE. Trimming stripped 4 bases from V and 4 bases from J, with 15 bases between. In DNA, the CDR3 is TGTGCCAGCAGCCCCAGCTTAGGGGGATACGAGCAGTACTTC. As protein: CASSPSLGGYEQYF.

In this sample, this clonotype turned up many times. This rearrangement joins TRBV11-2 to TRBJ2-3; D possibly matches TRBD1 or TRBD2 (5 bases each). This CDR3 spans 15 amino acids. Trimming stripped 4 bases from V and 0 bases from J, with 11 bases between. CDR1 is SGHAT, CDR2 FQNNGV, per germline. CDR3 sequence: CASSSYRRSTDTQYF. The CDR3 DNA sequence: TGTGCCAGCAGCTCCTACAGGAGGAGCACAGATACGCAGTATTTT. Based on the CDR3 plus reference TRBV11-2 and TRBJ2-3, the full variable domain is EAGVAQSPRYKIIEKRQSVAFWCNPISGHATLYWYQQILGQGPKLLIQFQNNGVVDDSQLPKDRFSAERLKGVDSTLKIQPAKLEDSAVYLCASSSYRRSTDTQYFGPGTRLTVL.

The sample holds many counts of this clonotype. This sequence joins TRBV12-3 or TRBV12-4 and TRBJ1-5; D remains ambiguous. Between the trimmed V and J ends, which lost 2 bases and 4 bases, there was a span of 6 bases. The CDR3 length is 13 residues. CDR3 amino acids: CASSLFVNQPQHF. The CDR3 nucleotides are TGTGCCAGCAGTTTATTTGTTAATCAGCCCCAGCATTTT.

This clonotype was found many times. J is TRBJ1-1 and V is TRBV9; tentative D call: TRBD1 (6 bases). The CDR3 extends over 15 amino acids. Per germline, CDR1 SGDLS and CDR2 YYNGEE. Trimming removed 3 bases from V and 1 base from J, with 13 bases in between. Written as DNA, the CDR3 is TGTGCCAGCAGCGCAAGGGGAGGGGGGAACACTGAAGCTTTCTTT. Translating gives CASSARGGGNTEAFF. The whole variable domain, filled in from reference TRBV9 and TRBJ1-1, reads DSGVTQTPKHLITATGQRVTLRCSPRSGDLSVYWYQQSLDQGLQFLIQYYNGEERAKGNILERFSAQQFPDLHSELNLSSLELGDSALYFCASSARGGGNTEAFFGQGTRLTVV.

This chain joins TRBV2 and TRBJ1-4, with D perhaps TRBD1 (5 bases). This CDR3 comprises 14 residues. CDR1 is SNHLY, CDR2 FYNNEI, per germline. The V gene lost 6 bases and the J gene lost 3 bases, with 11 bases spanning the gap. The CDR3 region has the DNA TGTGCCAGCAGCCCGGGACGGCCTAATGAAAAACTGTTTTTT. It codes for CASSPGRPNEKLFF.

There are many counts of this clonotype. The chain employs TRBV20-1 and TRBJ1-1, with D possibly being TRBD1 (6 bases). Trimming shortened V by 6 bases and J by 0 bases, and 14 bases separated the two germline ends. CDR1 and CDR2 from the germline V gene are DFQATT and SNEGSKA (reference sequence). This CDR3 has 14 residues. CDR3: CSARGQHLNTEAFF. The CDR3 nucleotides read TGCAGTGCCCGCGGACAGCATTTGAACACTGAAGCTTTCTTT.

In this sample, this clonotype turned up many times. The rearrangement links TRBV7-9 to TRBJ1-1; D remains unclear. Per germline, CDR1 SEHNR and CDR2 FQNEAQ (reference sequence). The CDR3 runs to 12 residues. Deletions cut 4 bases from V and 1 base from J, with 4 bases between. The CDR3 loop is CASSYPNTEAFF. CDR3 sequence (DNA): TGTGCCAGCAGCTACCCGAACACTGAAGCTTTCTTT.

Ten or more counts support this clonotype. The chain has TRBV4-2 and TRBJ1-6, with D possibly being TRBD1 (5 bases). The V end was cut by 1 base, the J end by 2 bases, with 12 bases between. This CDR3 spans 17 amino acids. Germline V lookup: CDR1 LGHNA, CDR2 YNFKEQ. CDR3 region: CASSQGPRAAYNSPLHF. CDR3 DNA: TGTGCCAGCAGCCAAGGGCCCAGGGCCGCCTATAATTCACCCCTCCACTTT.

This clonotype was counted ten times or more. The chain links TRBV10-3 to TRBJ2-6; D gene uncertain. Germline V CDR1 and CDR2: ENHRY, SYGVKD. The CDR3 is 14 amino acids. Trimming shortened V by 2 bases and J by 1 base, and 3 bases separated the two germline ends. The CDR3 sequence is CAISEESGANVLTF. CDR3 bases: TGTGCCATCAGTGAGGAGTCTGGGGCCAACGTCCTGACTTTC.